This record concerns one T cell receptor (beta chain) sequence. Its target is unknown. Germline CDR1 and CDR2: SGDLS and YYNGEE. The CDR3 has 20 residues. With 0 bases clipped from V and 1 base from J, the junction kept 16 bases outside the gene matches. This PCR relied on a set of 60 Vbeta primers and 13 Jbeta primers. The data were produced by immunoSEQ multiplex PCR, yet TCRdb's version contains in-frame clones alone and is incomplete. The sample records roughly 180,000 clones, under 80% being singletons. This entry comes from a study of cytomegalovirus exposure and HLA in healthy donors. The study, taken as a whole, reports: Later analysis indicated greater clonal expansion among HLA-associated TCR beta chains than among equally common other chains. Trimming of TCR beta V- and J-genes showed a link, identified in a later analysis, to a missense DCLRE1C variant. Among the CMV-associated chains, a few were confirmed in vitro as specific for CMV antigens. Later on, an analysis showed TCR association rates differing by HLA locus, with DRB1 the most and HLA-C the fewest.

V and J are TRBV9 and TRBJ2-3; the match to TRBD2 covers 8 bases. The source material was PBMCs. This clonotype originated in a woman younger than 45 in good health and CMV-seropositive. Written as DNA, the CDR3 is TGTGCCAGCAGCGTAGGGCCCGATGGACTAGCAAAAAGGGGCACAGATACGCAGTATTTT. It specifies CASSVGPDGLAKRGTDTQYF. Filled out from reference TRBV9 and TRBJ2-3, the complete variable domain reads DSGVTQTPKHLITATGQRVTLRCSPRSGDLSVYWYQQSLDQGLQFLIQYYNGEERAKGNILERFSAQQFPDLHSELNLSSLELGDSALYFCASSVGPDGLAKRGTDTQYFGPGTRLTVL.